The entry that follows covers one T cell receptor beta chain sequence. Using immunoSEQ multiplex PCR, the repertoire was profiled, and TCRdb retains in-frame clones only, with some absent. The table lists some 11,000 clones, 85% to 95% of them singletons. This entry is derived from a study of technical replicates of blood from a few donors. The junction had 14 bases not matched to a gene; V was cut back by 3 bases and J by 7 bases. The CDR3 consists of 18 residues. CDR1 and CDR2 from the germline V gene are KGHSH and LQKENI. This chain connects TRBV18 to TRBJ2-1; 11 nucleotides match TRBD2. The sample consisted of PBMCs. This TCR was recovered from a human donor in good health. CDR3: CASSPRATSGTTGNEQFF. Here the CDR3 DNA reads TGTGCCAGCTCACCCCGGGCGACTAGCGGGACCACTGGGAATGAGCAGTTCTTC.